Below, one T cell receptor beta chain is given with its context. Here immunoSEQ multiplex PCR was the method, and the copy in TCRdb shows in-frame clones only, minus some. The sample has some 58,000 clones, 90% to 97% seen once. Germline loops: CDR1 MNHNY, CDR2 SVGAGI (reference sequence). Deletions cut 5 bases from V and 9 bases from J, with 15 bases between. This CDR3 is 13 amino acids long. This entry is derived from a study of T cell changes during pregnancy in multiple sclerosis. V usage is TRBV6-6 and J usage is TRBJ2-3, with TRBD2 as a possible D gene (6 bases). The origin of this receptor is a female donor with multiple sclerosis, enrolled in a pregnancy study. Source: CD8+ T cells from peripheral blood mononuclear cells, taken after pregnancy. CDR3 DNA sequence: TGTGCCAGCAGTCCCGGGACTCCCCAAACGCAGTATTTT. Its translation: CASSPGTPQTQYF.